This paragraph reports one TCR beta chain. The V gene's germline CDR1 is SQVTM and CDR2 ANQGSEA. The CDR3 has 14 amino acids. The V end lost 4 bases, the J end lost 5 bases, and 18 bases lay between the germline ends. Profiling relied on immunoSEQ multiplex PCR, and the TCRdb table lists in-frame clones only, not all of them. The sample carries around 80,000 clones, around 90% recorded once. The sample comes from a study of T cell changes during pregnancy in multiple sclerosis. Sequenced here: peripheral blood, sampled before pregnancy. The TCR was taken from a female donor with multiple sclerosis, enrolled in a pregnancy study. V and J are TRBV29-1 and TRBJ2-7; TRBD1 might be the D (6 bases). The CDR3 here is CSVGRGLGPNEQYF. The CDR3 region has the DNA TGCAGCGTTGGTAGGGGGTTAGGACCAAACGAGCAGTACTTC.